The 29 T cell receptor beta chains in this list originate from one sample, sequenced in a study of CD8 T cells in ankylosing spondylitis. Study-wide results and caveats: Characteristic of ankylosing spondylitis blood, it appeared, was a TCR beta motif comprising roughly 8 highly homologous variants.

No antigen has been assigned to these receptors. TCRdb recomputed calls from the 5' RACE reads with MiXCR, one row per CDR3 protein. The sample includes a few hundred thousand distinct CDR3 sequences, around 24% of them seen just once. Sequencing was performed on blood, either unsorted or a sorted T cell fraction (not recorded which). All receptors derive from a male donor with ankylosing spondylitis.

The CDR3 protein is CAISVPVSYEQYF. CDR3 DNA: TGTGCCATCAGTGTCCCCGTTTCCTACGAGCAGTACTTC. The chain recombines TRBV10-3 with TRBJ2-7; D is unresolved. Germline V lookup: CDR1 ENHRY, CDR2 SYGVKD. Trimming left V 4 bases short and J 1 base short, with 8 bases between. CDR3 length equals 13 residues.

In its sample, this clonotype was seen a few times. This rearrangement joins TRBV10-3 to TRBJ2-5; the D is unclear. This CDR3 has 13 amino acids. Germline-derived CDR1 and CDR2 are ENHRY and SYGVKD. Trimming removed 2 bases at V and 3 bases at J, with 7 bases between. Written as DNA, the CDR3 is TGTGCCATCAGTGAGCACAGAGAAGAGACCCAGTACTTC. It is translated as CAISEHREETQYF.

This clonotype was found a few times. The J gene is TRBJ1-3, the V gene TRBV9; D not certain. Trimming shortened V by 4 bases and J by 0 bases, and 5 bases separated the two germline ends. Germline V lookup: CDR1 SGDLS, CDR2 YYNGEE. This CDR3 comprises 13 residues. CDR3 loop: CASSRFSGNTIYF. The CDR3 nucleotides read TGTGCCAGCAGCAGGTTCTCTGGAAACACCATATATTTT.

This clonotype was picked up a small number of times. The rearrangement uses TRBV20-1 and TRBJ2-1; D is possibly TRBD2 (6 bases). In germline, CDR1 is DFQATT, CDR2 SNEGSKA (reference sequence). The ends were cut back, 0 bases at V and 7 bases at J, with 13 bases in the middle. The CDR3 length is 14 residues. DNA for the CDR3: TGCAGTGCTAGAGATCCCCTAGCGATAAATGAGCAGTTCTTC. Translated, it gives CSARDPLAINEQFF.

The V and J genes are TRBV5-1 and TRBJ1-1; 7 bases line up with TRBD1. The CDR3 spans 16 residues. In germline, CDR1 is SGHRS, CDR2 YFSETQ. Germline trimming cut 4 bases from V and 0 bases from J; bases unmatched to any gene: 9. CDR3 DNA: TGCGCCAGCAGCCTAGGAGACAGGGCCATGAACACTGAAGCTTTCTTT. Amino acids: CASSLGDRAMNTEAFF.

The chain combines TRBV7-3 with TRBJ2-3; D is unclear. Germline CDR1 reads SGHTA; CDR2 reads FQGTGA. The V gene lost 4 bases and the J gene lost 8 bases, with 13 bases spanning the gap. The length of the CDR3 is 13 residues. The CDR3 DNA reads TGTGCCAGCAGCTCCGCTCGCGATGGTACGCAGTATTTT. Encoded protein: CASSSARDGTQYF. The full variable domain, with the rest looked up from reference TRBV7-3 and TRBJ2-3, is GAGVSQTPSNKVTEKGKYVELRCDPISGHTALYWYRQSLGQGPEFLIYFQGTGAADDSGLPNDRFFAVRPEGSVSTLKIQRTERGDSAVYLCASSSARDGTQYFGPGTRLTVL.

This clonotype was seen a handful of times. The chain couples TRBV3-1 to TRBJ2-7, with D tentatively TRBD2 (6 bases). The CDR3 runs to 15 residues. Germline V gives CDR1 LGHDT, CDR2 YNNKEL (reference sequence). V was trimmed by 3 bases and J by 1 base, leaving 13 bases between them. CDR3 sequence: CASSHGGAASYEQYF. The CDR3 DNA follows: TGTGCCAGCAGCCACGGCGGGGCGGCTTCCTACGAGCAGTACTTC.

This clonotype occurred a few times. The CDR3 DNA reads TGTGCCAGCAGTTTGAGCAGGGCAACTGAAGCTTTCTTT. Its translation: CASSLSRATEAFF. This chain links TRBV12-3 or TRBV12-4 with TRBJ1-1; possibly TRBD1 for D (5 bases). Trimming pared 3 bases from V and 5 bases from J, leaving 10 bases between. The CDR3 extends over 13 amino acids.

V gene TRBV3-1 combines with J gene TRBJ2-7, with a weak D call TRBD2 (5 bases). The CDR3 spans 13 residues. Germline V gene lookup returns CDR1 LGHDT and CDR2 YNNKEL (reference sequence). Trimming shortened V by 3 bases and J by 6 bases, and 12 bases separated the two germline ends. The CDR3 is CASSQPLSGEQYF. Written as DNA, the CDR3 is TGTGCCAGCAGCCAGCCTCTGAGCGGCGAGCAGTACTTC.

This clonotype was detected ten times or more. The rearrangement links TRBV29-1 to TRBJ1-2, with 7 bases fitting TRBD1. Looked up from germline, CDR1 is SQVTM and CDR2 is ANQGSEA. This CDR3 has 14 amino acids. J lost 4 bases, V lost 6 bases, and 11 bases had no gene match. The CDR3 region is CSVKEGAQIYGYTF. As DNA, the CDR3 is TGCAGCGTGAAGGAGGGGGCACAAATCTATGGCTACACCTTC.

V gene TRBV5-1 combines with J gene TRBJ1-4; D uncertain. The V and J ends lost 1 base and 6 bases respectively, with 10 bases between them. The CDR3 extends over 14 amino acids. From germline, CDR1 is SGHRS and CDR2 YFSETQ. The CDR3: CASSLRGDDEKLFF. In DNA form, the CDR3 reads TGCGCCAGCAGCTTGCGGGGAGACGATGAAAAACTGTTTTTT.

This clonotype was seen repeatedly, ten times or more. The chain employs TRBV5-1 and TRBJ2-1; 11 bases are a match to TRBD2. The J segment lost 10 bases and the V segment lost 1 base, leaving 10 bases of the junction unmatched. Germline lookup yields CDR1 SGHRS and CDR2 YFSETQ. The CDR3 covers 16 residues. In DNA, the CDR3 is TGCGCCAGCAGCTTGAGTAGCGGGAGGGCCCATAGAGAGCAGTTCTTC. Translated, it gives CASSLSSGRAHREQFF.

The V call is TRBV7-2, the J call TRBJ2-2; possibly TRBD1 for D (5 bases). The length of the CDR3 is 14 residues. CDR1 is SGHTA and CDR2 is FQGNSA in the germline V gene. V lost 6 bases and J 2 bases, leaving 10 bases between the germline ends. CDR3 DNA sequence: TGTGCCAGCAGTTACAGGATTAACACCGGGGAGCTGTTTTTT. This encodes CASSYRINTGELFF.

At least ten counts were recorded for this clonotype. The chain recombines TRBV29-1 with TRBJ2-7, with 7 positions matching TRBD1. The CDR3 runs 11 residues. Germline V gene data show CDR1 as SQVTM and CDR2 as ANQGSEA. The V and J ends lost 7 bases and 3 bases, in that order; junction bases with no gene match: 3. CDR3 loop: CSGGQDYEQYF. CDR3 bases: TGCAGCGGCGGACAGGACTACGAGCAGTACTTC.

In this sample, this clonotype turned up a few times. The chain uses TRBV25-1 and TRBJ2-7; D may be TRBD2 (5 bases). Germline lookup yields CDR1 MGHDK and CDR2 SYGVNS. This CDR3 has 13 residues. V was pared by 6 bases and J by 0 bases, with 9 bases between. As DNA, the CDR3 is TGTGCCAGCAGGAGAGCGGCCTCCTACGAGCAGTACTTC. It translates to CASRRAASYEQYF.

The chain employs TRBV28 and TRBJ1-1; a possible D gene is TRBD1 (5 bases). The V gene lost 3 bases and the J gene lost 4 bases, with 12 bases spanning the gap. There are 14 residues in the CDR3. Germline CDR1 reads MDHEN; CDR2 reads SYDVKM. The CDR3 loop reads CASSFGLGGTEAFF. In DNA, the CDR3 is TGTGCCAGCAGTTTCGGGTTGGGGGGCACTGAAGCTTTCTTT. Supplemented by reference TRBV28 and TRBJ1-1, the full variable domain reads DVKVTQSSRYLVKRTGEKVFLECVQDMDHENMFWYRQDPGLGLRLIYFSYDVKMKEKGDIPEGYSVSREKKERFSLILESASTNQTSMYLCASSFGLGGTEAFFGQGTRLTVV.

V usage is TRBV29-1 and J usage is TRBJ1-3; D gene ambiguous. In germline, CDR1 is SQVTM, CDR2 ANQGSEA. The V gene lost 6 bases and the J gene lost 0 bases, with 12 bases spanning the gap. The CDR3 runs to 14 residues. In DNA form, the CDR3 reads TGCAGCGTCCCCGAAAAGGGCTCTGGAAACACCATATATTTT. It encodes CSVPEKGSGNTIYF.

The gene calls are TRBV9 and TRBJ2-2, with 11 bases aligning to TRBD1. CDR1 SGDLS and CDR2 YYNGEE come from the germline V gene. The CDR3 length is 15 residues. Germline trimming cut 7 bases from V and 4 bases from J; bases unmatched to any gene: 6. CDR3 protein: CASGSGTGGTGELFF. In DNA, the CDR3 is TGTGCCAGCGGATCCGGGACAGGGGGCACCGGGGAGCTGTTTTTT. Supplemented by reference TRBV9 and TRBJ2-2, the full variable domain reads DSGVTQTPKHLITATGQRVTLRCSPRSGDLSVYWYQQSLDQGLQFLIQYYNGEERAKGNILERFSAQQFPDLHSELNLSSLELGDSALYFCASGSGTGGTGELFFGEGSRLTVL.

This clonotype was counted a few times. The CDR3 reads CASSTGVQPQHF. The CDR3 nucleotides read TGTGCCAGCAGCACAGGGGTCCAGCCCCAGCATTTT. The chain employs TRBV12-3 or TRBV12-4 and TRBJ1-5, with 7 bases identical to TRBD1. CDR3 size: 12 residues. Unmatched junction bases numbered 3, after V lost 6 bases and J lost 7 bases.

This chain uses TRBV29-1 with TRBJ2-7, with 9 bases matching TRBD2. With 6 bases clipped from V and 5 bases from J, the junction kept 11 bases outside the gene matches. The CDR3 extends over 14 amino acids. CDR1 and CDR2 (germline): SQVTM, ANQGSEA. CDR3 bases: TGCAGCGTATATAGCGCGGGAGGGCATCACGAGCAGTACTTC. Amino acid sequence: CSVYSAGGHHEQYF.

In this sample, this clonotype turned up a few times. The V and J genes are TRBV9 and TRBJ2-7, with a tentative D call TRBD1 (6 bases). Germline lookup yields CDR1 SGDLS and CDR2 YYNGEE. The V gene lost 0 bases and the J gene lost 5 bases, with 9 bases spanning the gap. This CDR3 comprises 13 residues. CDR3 bases: TGTGCCAGCAGCGTAGAGGACAGCGACGAGCAGTACTTC. Encoded protein: CASSVEDSDEQYF.

A few counts support this clonotype. The chain carries TRBV24-1 and TRBJ2-5; 7 bases match TRBD1. CDR3 length equals 16 residues. Germline loops: CDR1 KGHDR, CDR2 SFDVKD. V shed 5 bases and J 0 bases; nucleotides not matched to a gene: 8. The chain's CDR3 is CATSVFTGEYQETQYF. In DNA, the CDR3 is TGTGCCACCAGTGTCTTCACAGGGGAGTACCAAGAGACCCAGTACTTC.

The chain uses TRBV20-1 and TRBJ2-2, with 13 bases matching TRBD2. The CDR3 loop spans 17 amino acids. Looked up from germline, CDR1 is DFQATT and CDR2 is SNEGSKA (reference sequence). The trim removed 6 bases at V and 7 bases at J, leaving 14 bases unmatched. CDR3 DNA: TGCAGTGCCGCGAGCCTAGGACTAGCGGGAGAGGGCGGGGAGCTGTTTTTT. Translating gives CSAASLGLAGEGGELFF.

The rearrangement links TRBV20-1 to TRBJ2-7, with 9 nucleotides matching TRBD2. V shed 5 bases, J shed 3 bases, and the junction held 5 bases outside the gene matches. CDR1 is DFQATT, CDR2 SNEGSKA, per germline (reference sequence). This CDR3 is built from 13 residues. This chain's CDR3 is CSAPLAGFYEQYF. The CDR3, as DNA: TGCAGTGCTCCGCTAGCGGGATTCTACGAGCAGTACTTC.

The chain couples TRBV27 to TRBJ1-1; no reliable D call. The CDR3 has 14 residues. V gave up 0 bases and J gave up 2 bases, with 7 bases separating them. From germline, CDR1 is MNHEY and CDR2 SMNVEV (reference sequence). This CDR3 is CASSLSTRNTEAFF. DNA for the CDR3: TGTGCCAGCAGTTTATCGACAAGAAACACTGAAGCTTTCTTT.

This clonotype was counted only a few times. The chain combines TRBV9 with TRBJ2-3, with unresolved D. The CDR3 loop spans 15 amino acids. Germline CDR1 and CDR2: SGDLS and YYNGEE. V lost 0 bases and J lost 0, with 8 bases in between. The CDR3 spells CASSVDGPSTDTQYF. CDR3 DNA sequence: TGTGCCAGCAGCGTAGACGGTCCTAGCACAGATACGCAGTATTTT.

The chain uses TRBV11-2 and TRBJ2-4, with 8 bases that match TRBD1. V was pared by 7 bases and J by 7 bases, with 12 bases of the junction left unmatched. The germline gives CDR1 SGHAT, CDR2 FQNNGV. The CDR3 spans 15 residues. CDR3 DNA: TGTGCCAGCACCTTCCTGGGGACAGGAGGGAACATTCAGTACTTC. Translating it yields CASTFLGTGGNIQYF.

The chain has TRBV7-3 and TRBJ2-3; a possible D gene is TRBD2 (6 bases). The CDR3 runs 17 residues. The V end lost 1 base, the J end lost 0 bases, and 14 bases lay between the germline ends. Germline values: CDR1 SGHTA, CDR2 FQGTGA. The CDR3 bases are TGTGCCAGCAGCTTAAGGGGTTGGCGGGACAGCACAGATACGCAGTATTTT. Translation: CASSLRGWRDSTDTQYF.

This clonotype occurred a few times. The chain has TRBV29-1 and TRBJ1-1; D ambiguous. The V and J ends lost 4 bases and 10 bases respectively, with 13 bases between them. This CDR3 spans 11 amino acids. The germline V gene encodes CDR1 SQVTM and CDR2 ANQGSEA. This CDR3 is CSVVRALGAFF. DNA of the CDR3: TGCAGCGTTGTAAGGGCATTGGGAGCTTTCTTT.